Following are 10 T cell receptor beta chains from one sample sequenced in a study of CD8 T cells in ankylosing spondylitis (dated by TCRdb to between 2016 and 2019). Preparation of the library involved 5' RACE. The listed sequencing device is Illumina HiSeq 2500. TCRdb reprocessing: public reads trimmed at Q25 with fastp, clones called with MiXCR, in-frame beta chains kept. Rows are unified per CDR3 protein, each entry keeping the most common DNA and genes. Across this sample there are 250,000 or so distinct CDR3 sequences, with approximately 20% seen only once. Of the sample, around 32% is held by the ten largest clones. The source material was blood, either unsorted or a sorted T cell fraction (not recorded which). These receptors all come from a male donor with ankylosing spondylitis or in good health (not recorded which).

This clonotype was detected only a few times. The gene calls are TRBV4-3 and TRBJ2-7; D uncertain. CDR1 is LGHNA, CDR2 YSLEER, per germline. CDR3 length: 16 residues. V was pared by 2 bases and J by 3 bases, with 17 bases between. The CDR3 nucleotides are TGCGCCAGCAGCCAAACGGGCGGCGGAGATCACTACGAGCAGTACTTC. This encodes CASSQTGGGDHYEQYF.

This clonotype was counted ten times or more. The genes are TRBV4-1 and TRBJ2-7; no reliable D call. CDR3 length equals 14 residues. CDR1 is MGHRA and CDR2 is YSYEKL in the germline V gene. Trimming cost V 3 bases and J 6 bases, with 15 bases left between them. The CDR3 is CASSQAVPLPEQYF. In nucleotides, the CDR3 is TGCGCCAGCAGCCAGGCCGTCCCCCTTCCCGAGCAGTACTTC.

The chain is built from TRBV28 and TRBJ2-7; weak D call: TRBD1 (6 bases). Trimming left V 8 bases short and J 2 bases short, with 19 bases between. CDR1 and CDR2 (germline): MDHEN, SYDVKM. The CDR3 is made up of 15 amino acids. CDR3 coding DNA: TGTGCCAGCCAATTCGCTCGGACAGTACCCTACGAGCAGTACTTC. It is translated as CASQFARTVPYEQYF. Full variable domain (rest looked up from reference TRBV28 and TRBJ2-7): DVKVTQSSRYLVKRTGEKVFLECVQDMDHENMFWYRQDPGLGLRLIYFSYDVKMKEKGDIPEGYSVSREKKERFSLILESASTNQTSMYLCASQFARTVPYEQYFGPGTRLTVT.

This clonotype has a handful of counts. The V call is TRBV5-1, the J call TRBJ2-7, with 7 bases that match TRBD1. The CDR3 loop spans 12 amino acids. Trimming at V came to 5 bases and at J to 5 bases, leaving 4 bases not matched to a gene. Germline lookup yields CDR1 SGHRS and CDR2 YFSETQ. CDR3 nucleotides: TGCGCCAGCAGAGGTCAGGGGGACGAGCAGTACTTC. Amino acids: CASRGQGDEQYF.

This clonotype occurred a few times. The chain couples TRBV7-9 to TRBJ2-7; D remains unclear. Germline values: CDR1 SEHNR, CDR2 FQNEAQ (reference sequence). With 5 bases removed from V and 3 bases from J, the gap between germline ends came to 8 bases. This CDR3 is built from 12 residues. CDR3 loop: CASSSHNYEQYF. The CDR3 nucleotides read TGTGCCAGCAGCAGCCATAACTACGAGCAGTACTTC.

The rearrangement uses TRBV5-6 and TRBJ2-3; D unresolved. The CDR3 covers 16 residues. The germline V gene encodes CDR1 SGHDT and CDR2 YYEEEE. Trimming removed 1 base at V and 2 bases at J, with 14 bases between. As DNA, the CDR3 is TGTGCCAGCAGCTTGTGGTCCTCTACCCTCACAGATACGCAGTATTTT. Translated, it gives CASSLWSSTLTDTQYF.

The chain links TRBV7-9 to TRBJ2-2; 9 bases are shared with TRBD2. The ends lost 7 bases at V and 3 bases at J; junction bases unmatched: 9. CDR3 length equals 16 residues. Germline V gives CDR1 SEHNR, CDR2 FQNEAQ (reference sequence). In nucleotides, the CDR3 is TGTGCCAGCACCAGGAGCGGGAGGTCCCACACCGGGGAGCTGTTTTTT. Its translation: CASTRSGRSHTGELFF.

This clonotype has only a few counts. This chain links TRBV7-8 with TRBJ1-2, with D tentatively TRBD1 (5 bases). Looked up from germline, CDR1 is SGHVS and CDR2 is FQNEAQ. V shed 4 bases and J shed 12 bases, with 18 bases lying between them. The CDR3 totals 13 residues. The CDR3 sequence is CASSSLLGDRNTF. CDR3 bases: TGTGCCAGCAGCTCCCTTTTAGGGGACCGGAACACCTTC.

The V call is TRBV6-1, the J call TRBJ2-1, with D possibly being TRBD2 (7 bases). The CDR3 totals 15 residues. CDR1 is MNHNS, CDR2 SASEGT, per germline. V lost 7 bases, J lost 6 bases, and 19 bases lay in between. The CDR3 DNA reads TGTGCCAGCAAATTACGGGGGGCAATAGGCAATGAGCAGTTCTTC. This codes for CASKLRGAIGNEQFF.

V and J are TRBV29-1 and TRBJ1-2, with a tentative D call TRBD1 (5 bases). Germline CDR1 and CDR2: SQVTM and ANQGSEA. The CDR3 totals 13 residues. Between the trimmed V and J ends, which lost 5 bases and 5 bases, there was a span of 15 bases. Written as DNA, the CDR3 is TGCAGCGTTTGGGACGGGGCAGGGTATGGCTACACCTTC. Protein: CSVWDGAGYGYTF.